The entry below describes one TCR beta chain. These data belong to a study of blood T cell repertoires in COVID-19. CDR1 and CDR2 (germline): SEHNR, FQNEAQ (reference sequence). The CDR3 has 15 residues. With 1 base removed from V and 0 bases from J, the gap between germline ends came to 7 bases. TCRdb's table, derived via immunoSEQ multiplex PCR, lists solely in-frame clones and lacks some. Of under 170,000 clones in the sample, 80% to 90% are singletons; the top ten hold around 3.5%. This clonotype was obtained from a man in his 70s with acute or convalescent COVID-19. Sequenced material: peripheral blood. The gene calls are TRBV7-9 and TRBJ2-1; no firm D call. The CDR3 bases are TGTGCCAGCAGCTTAGGAGAGAGCTCCTACAATGAGCAGTTCTTC. Amino acid sequence: CASSLGESSYNEQFF.